This paragraph covers one T cell receptor (beta chain) sequence. Its antigen remains unidentified. The data belong to a study of T cells after yellow fever vaccination. Regarding the study as a whole: Contamination by abundant bulk-population clonotypes could be present in FACS-sorted repertoires. Only a small proportion of the clonotypes turned up in both the CD4 and the CD8 compartments, likely arising from convergent recombination.

In making TCR cDNA, 5'RACE template switching added a universal primer site and UMIs to it. TCRdb reanalysed the 5' RACE reads using MiXCR and keeps one entry per CDR3 protein. The sample has hundreds of thousands of distinct CDR3 sequences; about 3.5% are singletons. The V segment lost 6 bases and the J segment 5 bases; nucleotides outside the gene matches: 8. From germline, CDR1 is MNHEY and CDR2 SVGAGI. There are 14 residues in the CDR3. The chain uses TRBV6-5 and TRBJ1-2, with 8 bases that match TRBD1. This receptor was identified in a man aged 18-30 years who received the YFV17D yellow fever vaccine. Sequenced here: PBMCs, sampled on the day of the yellow fever booster vaccination. DNA of the CDR3: TGTGCCAGCAGCGGTCAGGGGGCTTCGTATGGCTACACCTTC. It codes for CASSGQGASYGYTF.